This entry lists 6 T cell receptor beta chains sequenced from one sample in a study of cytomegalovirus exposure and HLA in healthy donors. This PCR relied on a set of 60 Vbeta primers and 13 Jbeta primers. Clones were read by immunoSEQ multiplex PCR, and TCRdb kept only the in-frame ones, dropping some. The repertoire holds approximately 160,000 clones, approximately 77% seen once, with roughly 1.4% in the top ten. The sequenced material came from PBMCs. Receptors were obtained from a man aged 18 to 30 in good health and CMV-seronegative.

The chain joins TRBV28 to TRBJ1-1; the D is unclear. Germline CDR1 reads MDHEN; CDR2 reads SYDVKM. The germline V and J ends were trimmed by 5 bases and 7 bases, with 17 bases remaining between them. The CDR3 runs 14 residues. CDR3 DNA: TGTGCCAGCAGTCCCACCGGGAGGGTTGGTGAAGCTTTCTTT. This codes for CASSPTGRVGEAFF.

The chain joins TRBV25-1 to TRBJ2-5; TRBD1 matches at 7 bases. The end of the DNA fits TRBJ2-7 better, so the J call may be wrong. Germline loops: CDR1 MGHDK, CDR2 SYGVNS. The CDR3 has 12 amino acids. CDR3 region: CASQPTGTEQYF. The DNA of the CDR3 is TGTGCCAGCCAGCCGACAGGGACCGAGCAGTACTTC.

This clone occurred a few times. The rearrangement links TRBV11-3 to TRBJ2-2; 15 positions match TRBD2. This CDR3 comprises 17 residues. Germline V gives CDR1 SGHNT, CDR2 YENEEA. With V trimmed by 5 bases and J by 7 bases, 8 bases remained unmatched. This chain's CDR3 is CASSPGLAGGPRGELFF. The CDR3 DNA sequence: TGTGCCAGCAGCCCCGGACTAGCGGGAGGGCCCCGCGGGGAGCTGTTTTTT.

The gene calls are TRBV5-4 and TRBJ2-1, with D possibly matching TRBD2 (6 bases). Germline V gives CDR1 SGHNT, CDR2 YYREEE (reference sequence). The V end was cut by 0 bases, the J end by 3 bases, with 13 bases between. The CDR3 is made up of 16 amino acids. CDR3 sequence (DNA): TGTGCCAGCAGCTTGGGGGGAGGTCGGGGCTACAATGAGCAGTTCTTC. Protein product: CASSLGGGRGYNEQFF.

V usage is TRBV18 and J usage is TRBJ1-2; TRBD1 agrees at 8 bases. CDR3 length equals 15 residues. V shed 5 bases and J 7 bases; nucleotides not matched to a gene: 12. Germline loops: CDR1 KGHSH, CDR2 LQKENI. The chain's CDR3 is CASSGGGQALTGYTF. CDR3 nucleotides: TGTGCCAGCTCAGGTGGGGGACAGGCGTTAACTGGCTACACCTTC.

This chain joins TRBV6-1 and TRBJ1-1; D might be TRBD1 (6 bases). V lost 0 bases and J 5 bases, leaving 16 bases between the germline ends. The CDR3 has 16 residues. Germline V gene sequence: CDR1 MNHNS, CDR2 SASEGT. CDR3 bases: TGTGCCAGCAGTGAAGCGCTTATAGGGGGTTATACTGAAGCTTTCTTT. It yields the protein CASSEALIGGYTEAFF.